This TCR beta chain was sequenced during a study of CD8 T cells in ankylosing spondylitis. MiXCR was run by TCRdb on the 5' RACE reads, yielding one entry per CDR3 protein. The sample shows 250,000 or so distinct CDR3 sequences, 20% to 30% of them seen only once. Germline lookup yields CDR1 DFQATT and CDR2 SNEGSKA (reference sequence). The CDR3 loop spans 11 amino acids. V lost 4 bases and J lost 2, with 6 bases in between. To note about this clonotype: Its antigen is unknown.

General study points: What seemed typical of ankylosing spondylitis blood was a TCR beta motif built from 8 or 9 highly homologous variants.

The genes are TRBV20-1 and TRBJ2-7; D is unresolved. The TCR was taken from a male donor with ankylosing spondylitis or in good health (not recorded which). The sequenced sample consisted of blood, either unsorted or a sorted T cell fraction (not recorded which). The CDR3 nucleotides read TGCAGTGCTAAATTCACCTACGAGCAGTACTTC. Residues: CSAKFTYEQYF.